This T cell receptor beta chain originates from a study of T cell repertoires in cytomegalovirus infection. Study details: Indications came from public TCR beta signatures; they pointed to CMV infection and to a matching HLA type. Overall study findings and caveats: HLA-C-restricted CMV clonotypes gave the most frequent clonotype in two of eight donors. Individuals carrying CMV plus the relevant HLA were identified by cumulative frequency of public TCR beta families.

Trimming cost V 2 bases and J 2 bases, with 9 bases left between them. CDR3 length: 14 amino acids. Per germline, CDR1 MNHEY and CDR2 SVGEGT. For this clonotype: No antigen is known for it.

One entry per CDR3 protein results from TCRdb running MiXCR on the reads. The top ten hold about 82% of the sample, which has some 54,000 distinct CDR3 sequences, around 19% seen once. The chain has TRBV6-2 or TRBV6-3 and TRBJ2-5, with D perhaps TRBD2 (5 bases). The sequence was obtained from a human donor in good health (CMV status not recorded). Some clones in this sample may be carry-over from other donors' samples. The material sequenced was CD8+ T cells from cultured PBMCs, taken from culture after CMV antigen stimulation. CDR3 in amino acids: CASSYSGPQETQYF. DNA of the CDR3: TGTGCCAGCAGTTACAGCGGACCTCAAGAGACCCAGTACTTC.